This entry lists 22 T cell receptor beta chains sequenced from one sample in a study of shared clonotypes between healthy human individuals. Clones were read by immunoSEQ multiplex PCR, and TCRdb kept only the in-frame ones, dropping some. The table records some 2,100,000 clones, approximately 96% of them present only once. Sequenced input: naive CD4+ T cells sorted from blood. Subset indicated: CD45RA+ positively selected. The receptors here all came from a man between 18 and 35 years old in good health.

The genes are TRBV6-5 and TRBJ1-1; a possible D gene is TRBD1 (6 bases). The CDR3 runs to 14 residues. Looked up from germline, CDR1 is MNHEY and CDR2 is SVGAGI. Deletions cut 2 bases from V and 8 bases from J, with 15 bases between. The CDR3 region has the DNA TGTGCCAGCAGTTACGGGGGCCACCCCATAGAAGCTTTCTTT. Protein product: CASSYGGHPIEAFF.

The genes are TRBV10-1 and TRBJ1-5; TRBD1 is a possible D gene (5 bases). The V end lost 5 bases, the J end lost 4 bases, and 9 bases lay between the germline ends. The CDR3 is made up of 13 amino acids. CDR1 WNHNN and CDR2 SYGVQD come from the germline V gene (reference sequence). CDR3 coding DNA: TGCGCCAGCAGTACAGGAATTAATCAGCCCCAGCATTTT. As protein: CASSTGINQPQHF.

The genes are TRBV4-1 and TRBJ1-3; D is unclear. The CDR3 covers 16 residues. Per the germline V gene, CDR1 is MGHRA and CDR2 is YSYEKL. V was cut by 3 bases and J by 0 bases, with 12 bases left in between. The CDR3 protein is CASSQSDFISGNTIYF. CDR3 coding DNA: TGCGCCAGCAGCCAGTCAGATTTCATCTCTGGAAACACCATATATTTT.

The chain employs TRBV10-3 and TRBJ2-2; D remains unclear. Trimming took 3 bases from V and 5 from J, leaving 16 bases between them. The CDR3 has 16 residues. CDR1 and CDR2 from the germline V gene are ENHRY and SYGVKD. The CDR3 DNA follows: TGTGCCATCAGTGAAGATACCGGCACAACGACCGGGGAGCTGTTTTTT. This translates into CAISEDTGTTTGELFF.

In the case of this clone: Additional DNA sequences in this sample encode the identical CDR3. V gene TRBV6-4 combines with J gene TRBJ1-6, with TRBD1 matching 7 bases. Germline loops: CDR1 MRHNA, CDR2 SNTAGT. V trimming: 3 bases; J trimming: 7 bases; junction bases outside the gene matches: 3. This CDR3 contains 14 residues. Here the CDR3 reads CASSDQGGNSPLHF. The CDR3 coding sequence is TGTGCCAGCAGTGATCAGGGGGGGAATTCACCCCTCCACTTT.

This rearrangement joins TRBV7-9 to TRBJ1-2; D not resolved. The V and J ends lost 1 base and 3 bases respectively, with 6 bases between them. CDR3 length equals 13 residues. The germline V gene has CDR1 SEHNR and CDR2 FQNEAQ (reference sequence). The CDR3 loop is CASSLEVDYGYTF. The DNA for the CDR3 is TGTGCCAGCAGCTTAGAGGTGGACTATGGCTACACCTTC.

In regard to this clone: The sample has other DNA sequences that encode this CDR3 too. The rearrangement links TRBV11-2 to TRBJ1-2, with unresolved D. The CDR3 is 13 amino acids. V was trimmed by 1 base and J by 2 bases, leaving 5 bases between them. The V gene's germline CDR1 is SGHAT and CDR2 FQNNGV. CDR3 amino acids: CASSLGANYGYTF. DNA for the CDR3: TGTGCCAGCAGCTTAGGAGCCAACTATGGCTACACCTTC.

The V gene is TRBV6-1, the J gene TRBJ2-7; perhaps D is TRBD1 or TRBD2 (7 bases each). V lost 6 bases and J 2 bases, leaving 14 bases between the germline ends. CDR1 is MNHNS, CDR2 SASEGT, per germline. There are 14 residues in the CDR3. CDR3: CASRREGAPYEQYF. The CDR3 coding sequence is TGTGCCAGCAGGAGGGAGGGGGCTCCCTACGAGCAGTACTTC.

V gene TRBV27 combines with J gene TRBJ2-5, with TRBD2 matching over 7 bases. V gave up 6 bases and J gave up 4 bases; unmatched junction bases: 8. This CDR3 is built from 14 residues. Germline CDR1 is MNHEY and CDR2 is SMNVEV (reference sequence). CDR3 DNA: TGTGCCAGCAGCAGGACTAGAGACACAGAGACCCAGTACTTC. Amino acids: CASSRTRDTETQYF.

The rearrangement uses TRBV10-3 and TRBJ1-2; 9 bases are a match to TRBD1. The germline CDR1 and CDR2 sequences are ENHRY and SYGVKD. With V trimmed by 6 bases and J by 6 bases, 11 bases remained unmatched. This CDR3 has 15 residues. The CDR3 sequence is CAISGTGPPWDGYTF. The CDR3 bases are TGTGCCATCAGCGGGACAGGGCCTCCATGGGATGGCTACACCTTC.

The genes are TRBV5-1 and TRBJ2-7, with a tentative D call TRBD1 (5 bases). In germline, CDR1 is SGHRS, CDR2 YFSETQ. V gave up 3 bases and J gave up 3 bases, with 10 bases separating them. CDR3 length equals 13 residues. The CDR3 bases are TGCGCCAGCAGCTCCAGACAGAGCTACGAGCAGTACTTC. Encoded protein: CASSSRQSYEQYF.

J is TRBJ1-1 and V is TRBV5-1, with TRBD1 as a possible D gene (5 bases). The CDR3 runs to 15 residues. The germline V gene has CDR1 SGHRS and CDR2 YFSETQ. Trimming removed 3 bases at V and 1 base at J, with 13 bases between. Here the CDR3 reads CASSSDGAPNTEAFF. CDR3 DNA: TGCGCCAGCAGCTCAGATGGGGCCCCGAACACTGAAGCTTTCTTT.

The rearrangement uses TRBV6-6 and TRBJ2-1, with 9 positions matching TRBD1. This CDR3 is built from 15 residues. Per germline, CDR1 MNHNY and CDR2 SVGAGI (reference sequence). V dropped 2 bases and J dropped 9; count of bases not matched to a gene: 8. The CDR3 here is CASSYPGTGYSEQFF. Written as DNA, the CDR3 is TGTGCCAGCAGTTACCCCGGGACAGGGTATTCTGAGCAGTTCTTC.

In the case of this clone: Other DNA sequences in this specimen translate into the identical CDR3. The chain links TRBV7-9 to TRBJ1-2; D call uncertain. This CDR3 is built from 13 residues. The germline V and J ends were trimmed by 3 bases and 3 bases, with 8 bases remaining between them. The V gene's germline CDR1 is SEHNR and CDR2 FQNEAQ (reference sequence). The CDR3 DNA reads as TGTGCCAGCAGCTTGAGCGGGGACTATGGCTACACCTTC. Translation: CASSLSGDYGYTF.

This rearrangement joins TRBV6-6 to TRBJ2-1; D is unresolved. The CDR3 totals 12 residues. Trimming took off 2 bases at V and 3 bases at J, with 2 bases between the two ends. The germline CDR1 and CDR2 sequences are MNHNY and SVGAGI (reference sequence). This chain's CDR3 is CASSYHYNEQFF. In nucleotides, the CDR3 is TGTGCCAGCAGTTACCACTACAATGAGCAGTTCTTC.

V and J are TRBV6-5 and TRBJ2-5; a weak D match, TRBD2 (6 bases). This CDR3 contains 16 residues. CDR1 and CDR2 from the germline V gene are MNHEY and SVGAGI. Trimming took off 4 bases at V and 2 bases at J, with 17 bases between the two ends. In DNA form, the CDR3 reads TGTGCCAGCAGTTTACACTCGGGGACTGGACAAGAGACCCAGTACTTC. Amino acids: CASSLHSGTGQETQYF.

The table lists this clone with a few counts. The rearrangement links TRBV19 to TRBJ1-2; TRBD1 matches 11 bases. This CDR3 has 17 residues. V dropped 4 bases and J dropped 3; count of bases not matched to a gene: 10. Germline V gene data show CDR1 as LNHDA and CDR2 as SQIVND (reference sequence). The CDR3 DNA is TGTGCCAGTAGTAAAGGACAGGGGGCGCCTGCAGACTATGGCTACACCTTC. Its protein product is CASSKGQGAPADYGYTF.

With regard to this clone: The same CDR3 is also encoded by other DNA sequences in this sample. The rearrangement links TRBV2 to TRBJ2-7; D call uncertain. V was trimmed by 2 bases and J by 1 base, leaving 3 bases between them. The length of the CDR3 is 12 residues. Germline values: CDR1 SNHLY, CDR2 FYNNEI. Here the CDR3 reads CASSEHSYEQYF. The CDR3 nucleotides read TGTGCCAGCAGTGAACATTCCTACGAGCAGTACTTC.

This clone is a singleton in its sample. The chain carries TRBV27 and TRBJ2-3, with D possibly being TRBD1 or TRBD2 (5 bases each). The CDR3 loop spans 14 amino acids. Germline assignment: CDR1 MNHEY and CDR2 SMNVEV (reference sequence). Trimming removed 3 bases at V and 5 bases at J, with 12 bases between. The CDR3 DNA follows: TGTGCCAGCAGTTTCCGGGGCCCCGAAGATACGCAGTATTTT. It codes for CASSFRGPEDTQYF.

The chain carries TRBV9 and TRBJ2-1; TRBD2 aligns across 7 bases. The CDR3 runs 19 residues. Germline V gives CDR1 SGDLS, CDR2 YYNGEE. Losses at the gene ends were 0 bases for V and 7 bases for J; bases not matched to a gene: 19. In nucleotides, the CDR3 is TGTGCCAGCAGCGTAGCGAAACTATTCCGGGAGGATTGGGGAAATGAGCAGTTCTTC. This encodes CASSVAKLFREDWGNEQFF.

The chain combines TRBV18 with TRBJ2-5; TRBD1 is a possible D gene (6 bases). The V and J ends lost 2 bases and 6 bases respectively, with 10 bases between them. Per germline, CDR1 KGHSH and CDR2 LQKENI. This CDR3 has 13 amino acids. The CDR3 region has the DNA TGTGCCAGCTCACCAATCAGGGGTCAGACCCAGTACTTC. Amino acid sequence: CASSPIRGQTQYF.

The chain couples TRBV30 to TRBJ1-6, with D possibly matching TRBD1 (5 bases). The germline V gene encodes CDR1 GTSNPN and CDR2 SVGIG (reference sequence). The CDR3 consists of 12 residues. Trimming removed 3 bases from V and 10 bases from J, with 10 bases in between. CDR3 loop: CAWRGVGSPLHF. The CDR3 DNA follows: TGTGCCTGGAGAGGGGTAGGCTCACCCCTCCACTTT.